The 19 T cell receptor beta chains below were found in one sample sequenced in a study of T cell changes during pregnancy in multiple sclerosis. The assay was immunoSEQ multiplex PCR, and TCRdb's table has in-frame clones only and misses some. The sample comprises tens of thousands of clones, under 90% of which are singletons, and approximately 1.6% rests with the top ten. The sequenced sample was peripheral blood, obtained in the first trimester of pregnancy. Receptors originate from a female donor in good health, enrolled as a control in a pregnancy study.

In this sample, this clone turned up once. The V call is TRBV20-1, the J call TRBJ2-5; D is uncertain. The germline V gene encodes CDR1 DFQATT and CDR2 SNEGSKA (reference sequence). The V end lost 3 bases, the J end lost 2 bases, and 4 bases lay between the germline ends. The CDR3 totals 11 residues. For the CDR3, the DNA is TGCAGTGCTAGGGCACAAGAGACCCAGTACTTC. Its protein is CSARAQETQYF.

The chain employs TRBV28 and TRBJ1-1; no reliable D call. Germline V lookup: CDR1 MDHEN, CDR2 SYDVKM. V shed 3 bases and J shed 0 bases, with 5 bases lying between them. This CDR3 region has 13 residues. The CDR3 region has the DNA TGTGCCAGCAGTTTGAGGTTGAACACTGAAGCTTTCTTT. This codes for CASSLRLNTEAFF.

The genes are TRBV7-2 and TRBJ2-1; no firm D call. The CDR3 consists of 15 residues. Germline V gene lookup returns CDR1 SGHTA and CDR2 FQGNSA. V lost 1 base and J 0 bases, leaving 7 bases between the germline ends. CDR3 sequence (DNA): TGTGCCAGCAGCTTAGTCCGTCGCTCCTACAATGAGCAGTTCTTC. As protein: CASSLVRRSYNEQFF.

V usage is TRBV10-3 and J usage is TRBJ2-3, with 8 bases fitting TRBD1. This CDR3 region has 15 residues. J was trimmed by 3 bases and V by 6 bases; bases with no gene match: 8. Germline loops: CDR1 ENHRY, CDR2 SYGVKD. The CDR3 loop reads CAIRAGQGETDTQYF. In DNA form, the CDR3 reads TGTGCCATCAGGGCCGGACAGGGAGAGACAGATACGCAGTATTTT.

The chain links TRBV7-2 to TRBJ2-1; 7 bases line up with TRBD2. The CDR3 loop spans 16 amino acids. J gave up 7 bases and V 5 bases, and 14 bases lay outside the gene matches. CDR1 and CDR2 from the germline V gene are SGHTA and FQGNSA. The CDR3 nucleotides are TGTGCCAGCAGCCGCGGACTAGGTGGGGGTCAAAATGAGCAGTTCTTC. It yields the protein CASSRGLGGGQNEQFF.

The chain combines TRBV2 with TRBJ2-1; 7 nucleotides line up with TRBD1. CDR3 length: 15 amino acids. The germline V gene has CDR1 SNHLY and CDR2 FYNNEI. V was clipped by 8 bases and J by 6 bases; unmatched bases: 13. For the CDR3, the DNA is TGTGCCAGCCGGATTGACAGGGTTGGGGCCAATGAGCAGTTCTTC. It translates to CASRIDRVGANEQFF.

In its sample, this clone was seen once. The rearrangement uses TRBV7-9 and TRBJ2-1; 9 positions agree with TRBD2. The CDR3 is 16 amino acids. After removal of 4 bases from V and 6 bases from J, the junction contained 10 bases not matched to a gene. Germline CDR1 is SEHNR and CDR2 is FQNEAQ (reference sequence). The CDR3 DNA reads TGTGCCAGCAGCTCCCCGGGACTAGCATTTTCCAATGAGCAGTTCTTC. It codes for CASSSPGLAFSNEQFF.

The rearrangement joins TRBV7-2 to TRBJ2-5; 7 bases match TRBD1. CDR3 length: 15 amino acids. J was trimmed by 4 bases and V by 5 bases; bases with no gene match: 10. Germline CDR1 SGHTA, CDR2 FQGNSA. CDR3 DNA: TGTGCCAGCAGCCACAAACGGACAGGATCAGAGACCCAGTACTTC. It encodes CASSHKRTGSETQYF.

CDR3: CAWSTEGRGAFF. CDR3 DNA sequence: TGTGCCTGGAGTACGGAGGGACGAGGAGCTTTCTTT. The chain carries TRBV30 and TRBJ1-1; perhaps TRBD1 as D (5 bases). In germline, CDR1 is GTSNPN, CDR2 SVGIG (reference sequence). The CDR3 has 12 residues. Trimming removed 2 bases at V and 10 bases at J, with 14 bases between.

The chain couples TRBV18 to TRBJ2-7; D gene ambiguous. The length of the CDR3 is 12 residues. Germline V gene sequence: CDR1 KGHSH, CDR2 LQKENI. Trimming took off 8 bases at V and 9 bases at J, with 17 bases between the two ends. CDR3 sequence: CASTENRLWQYF. The CDR3 DNA follows: TGTGCCAGCACAGAGAATAGGCTCTGGCAGTACTTC.

The rearrangement joins TRBV5-1 to TRBJ2-3; 7 bases align to TRBD2. This CDR3 has 14 amino acids. The V segment lost 2 bases and the J segment 0 bases; nucleotides outside the gene matches: 0. CDR1 and CDR2 from the germline V gene are SGHRS and YFSETQ. The CDR3: CASSFSGSTDTQYF. The CDR3 region has the DNA TGCGCCAGCAGCTTTAGCGGGAGCACAGATACGCAGTATTTT. The variable domain in full, with the rest retrieved from reference TRBV5-1 and TRBJ2-3, is KAGVTQTPRYLIKTRGQQVTLSCSPISGHRSVSWYQQTPGQGLQFLFEYFSETQRNKGNFPGRFSGRQFSNSRSEMNVSTLELGDSALYLCASSFSGSTDTQYFGPGTRLTVL.

This chain links TRBV2 with TRBJ1-2, with D possibly TRBD1 on 6 matching bases. Trimming removed 6 bases at V and 4 bases at J, with 18 bases between. The CDR3 is made up of 15 amino acids. Germline CDR1 reads SNHLY; CDR2 reads FYNNEI. CDR3 bases: TGTGCCAGCAGCCAGGGGAGGGGGGATGCCTATGGCTACACCTTC. Amino acids: CASSQGRGDAYGYTF.

The V gene is TRBV7-2, the J gene TRBJ2-3; tentative D call: TRBD2 (6 bases). This CDR3 contains 16 residues. Germline V gene data show CDR1 as SGHTA and CDR2 as FQGNSA. The V and J ends lost 5 bases and 9 bases respectively, with 24 bases between them. CDR3 coding DNA: TGTGCCAGCAGCCCGAGAGAAGGCGGGGAACTTAAGACGCAGTATTTT. Residues: CASSPREGGELKTQYF.

The chain combines TRBV27 with TRBJ2-1; tentative D call: TRBD1 (6 bases). CDR1 is MNHEY and CDR2 is SMNVEV in the germline V gene (reference sequence). Trimming cost V 1 base and J 6 bases, with 10 bases left between them. The CDR3 sequence is 14 residues long. CDR3 in amino acids: CASSLLQGGNEQFF. The CDR3 nucleotides read TGTGCCAGCAGTTTATTGCAAGGGGGCAATGAGCAGTTCTTC.

This clone was observed a single time. Here the CDR3 reads CASRIRIAGANVLTF. CDR3 nucleotides: TGTGCCAGCAGAATCAGGATCGCGGGGGCCAACGTCCTGACTTTC. V usage is TRBV28 and J usage is TRBJ2-6; D is undetermined. Germline values: CDR1 MDHEN, CDR2 SYDVKM. The CDR3 has 15 amino acids. V shed 6 bases and J shed 4 bases, with 13 bases lying between them. The full variable domain, rest sourced from reference TRBV28 and TRBJ2-6, is DVKVTQSSRYLVKRTGEKVFLECVQDMDHENMFWYRQDPGLGLRLIYFSYDVKMKEKGDIPEGYSVSREKKERFSLILESASTNQTSMYLCASRIRIAGANVLTFGAGSRLTVL.

This chain links TRBV5-4 with TRBJ2-7, with unresolved D. The CDR3 length is 11 residues. CDR1 SGHNT and CDR2 YYREEE come from the germline V gene (reference sequence). Trimming cost V 3 bases and J 1 base, with 2 bases left between them. CDR3 nucleotide sequence: TGTGCCAGCAGCTCGTCCTACGAGCAGTACTTC. Protein sequence: CASSSSYEQYF.

The chain links TRBV10-3 to TRBJ2-5; 9 bases agree with TRBD2. The CDR3 covers 16 residues. The V and J ends lost 3 bases and 6 bases, in that order; junction bases with no gene match: 11. The germline V gene has CDR1 ENHRY and CDR2 SYGVKD. CDR3 in DNA: TGTGCCATCAGTGATCTGCCTAGCGGGGTGATGAAGACCCAGTACTTC. Translating gives CAISDLPSGVMKTQYF.

V usage is TRBV4-1 and J usage is TRBJ2-3, with 8 bases aligning to TRBD2. J was trimmed by 6 bases and V by 4 bases; bases with no gene match: 9. There are 15 residues in the CDR3. Germline V gives CDR1 MGHRA, CDR2 YSYEKL. The CDR3 sequence is CASSPLAGIGDTQYF. The CDR3 DNA reads as TGCGCCAGCAGCCCATTAGCGGGAATTGGGGATACGCAGTATTTT.

CDR3 amino acids: CASRAGTGYYEQYF. Here the CDR3 DNA reads TGTGCCAGCAGAGCCGGGACAGGGTACTACGAGCAGTACTTC. The chain combines TRBV6-4 with TRBJ2-7, with 9 bases lining up with TRBD1. This CDR3 has 14 amino acids. After removal of 6 bases from V and 3 bases from J, the junction contained 6 bases not matched to a gene. Germline V gives CDR1 MRHNA, CDR2 SNTAGT.